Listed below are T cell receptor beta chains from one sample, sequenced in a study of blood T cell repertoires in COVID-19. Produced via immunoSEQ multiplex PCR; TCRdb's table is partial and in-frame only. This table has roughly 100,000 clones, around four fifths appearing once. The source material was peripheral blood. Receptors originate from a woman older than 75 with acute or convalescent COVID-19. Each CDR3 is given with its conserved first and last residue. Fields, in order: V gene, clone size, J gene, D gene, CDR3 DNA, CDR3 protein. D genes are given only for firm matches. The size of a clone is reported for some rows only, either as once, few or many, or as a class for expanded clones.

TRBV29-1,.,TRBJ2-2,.,TGCAGCGTTGGACAGAACACCGGGGAGCTGTTTTTT,CSVGQNTGELFF
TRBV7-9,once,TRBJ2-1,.,TGTGCCAGCAGCCTAAACTTGGTTTACAATGAGCAGTTCTTC,CASSLNLVYNEQFF
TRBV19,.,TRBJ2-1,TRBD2,TGTGCCAGTAGTATGCCGGGGACTAGCGGTCCCTACAATGAGCAGTTCTTC,CASSMPGTSGPYNEQFF
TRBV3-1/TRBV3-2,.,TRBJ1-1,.,TGTGCCAGCAGCCCGGGACATATCCTGAACACTGAAGCTTTCTTT,CASSPGHILNTEAFF
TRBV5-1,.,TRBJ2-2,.,TGCGCCAGCAGCTTGGACGGGTCCACCAACACCGGGGAGCTGTTTTTT,CASSLDGSTNTGELFF
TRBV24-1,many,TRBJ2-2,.,TGTGCCACCAGTGATTCTGAGTTCGGGGAGCTGTTTTTT,CATSDSEFGELFF
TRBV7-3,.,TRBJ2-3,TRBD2,TGTGCCAGCAGCTTAAGCCTAGCGGGAGGGACAGATACGCAGTATTTT,CASSLSLAGGTDTQYF
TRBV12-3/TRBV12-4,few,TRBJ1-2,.,TGTGCCAGCAGTTTCCCGGGAGGCTACACCTTC,CASSFPGGYTF
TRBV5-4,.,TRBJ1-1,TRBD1,TGTGCCAGCAGCGACAAGGCAGGGGGTGGAAACACTGAAGCTTTCTTT,CASSDKAGGGNTEAFF
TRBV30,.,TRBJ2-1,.,TGTGCCTGGAGTGTACCCGGGGGAAGACGGCAGTTCTTC,CAWSVPGGRRQFF
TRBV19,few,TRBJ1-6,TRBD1,TGTGCCAGTAATGACAGGGGGAATTCACCCCTCCACTTT,CASNDRGNSPLHF
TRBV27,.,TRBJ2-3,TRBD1,TGTGCCAGCCGACGGGGGACAGGGACGGCAGATACGCAGTATTTT,CASRRGTGTADTQYF
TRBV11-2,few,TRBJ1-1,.,TGTGCCAGCAGCTTAGATCCCACAGGGTACACTGAAGCTTTCTTT,CASSLDPTGYTEAFF
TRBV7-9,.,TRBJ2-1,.,TGTGCCAGCAGCTTAGCGCTCGGGTATTACAATGAGCAGTTCTTC,CASSLALGYYNEQFF
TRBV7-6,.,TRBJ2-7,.,TGTGCCAGCAGCCCGGACAGATACGAGCAGTACTTC,CASSPDRYEQYF
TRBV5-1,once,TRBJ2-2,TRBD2,TGCGCCAGCAGCTTAATAGCGGGAGTTGGGGCCGGGGAGCTGTTTTTT,CASSLIAGVGAGELFF
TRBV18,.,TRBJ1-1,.,TGTGCCAGCTCACCATCGAGGGTGGCGACGAACACTGAAGCTTTCTTT,CASSPSRVATNTEAFF
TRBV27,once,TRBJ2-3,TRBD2,TGTGCCAGCAGGAAAAGCGGGAGGGCCGAGGATACGCAGTATTTT,CASRKSGRAEDTQYF
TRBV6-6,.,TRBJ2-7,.,TGTGCCAGCAGTTACCCCCCGGGGAACTCCTACGAGCAGTACTTC,CASSYPPGNSYEQYF
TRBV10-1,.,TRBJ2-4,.,TGCGCCAGCAGTGGACGGGAAAAAAACATTCAGTACTTC,CASSGREKNIQYF
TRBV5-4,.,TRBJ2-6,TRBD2,TGTGCCAGCAGCTCCCCTCCGGGGGGAGTGGCTGGGGCCAACGTCCTGACTTTC,CASSSPPGGVAGANVLTF
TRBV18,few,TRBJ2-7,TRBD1,TGTGCCAGCTCACCATCGGTGGGACAGGGGGCCGACGAGCAGTACTTC,CASSPSVGQGADEQYF
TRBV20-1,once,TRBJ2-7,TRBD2,TGCAGTGCTAGTCCCCTAGCGGGAGCCCTGAAGCAGTACTTC,CSASPLAGALKQYF
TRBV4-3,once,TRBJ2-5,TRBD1,TGCGCCAGCAGCCTGACCGGGACAGGGAAAGAGACCCAGTACTTC,CASSLTGTGKETQYF
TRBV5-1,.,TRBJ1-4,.,TGCGCCAGTTCAGAGGGAGCAACTAATGAAAAACTGTTTTTT,CASSEGATNEKLFF
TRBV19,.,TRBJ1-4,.,TGTGCCAGTAGTGTGAGGCAGGGTGAAGAAAAACTGTTTTTT,CASSVRQGEEKLFF
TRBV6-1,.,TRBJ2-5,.,TGTGCCAGCAGTGAACAAGCGCCCAAAGAGACCCAGTACTTC,CASSEQAPKETQYF
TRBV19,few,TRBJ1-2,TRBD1,TGTGCCATCCATTCCGGGACAGGGGAGAACTATGGCTACACCTTC,CAIHSGTGENYGYTF
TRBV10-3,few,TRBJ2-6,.,TGTGCCATCAGTGACACAGACGGATCTGGGGCCAACGTCCTGACTTTC,CAISDTDGSGANVLTF
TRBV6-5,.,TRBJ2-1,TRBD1,TGTGCCAGCAGTTCCAGGACAGGGAGCTCCTACAATGAGCAGTTCTTC,CASSSRTGSSYNEQFF
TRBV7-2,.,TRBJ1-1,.,TGTGCCAGCAGCACCTACAGGAACACTGAAGCTTTCTTT,CASSTYRNTEAFF
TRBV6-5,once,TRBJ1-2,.,TGTGCCAGCAGTTCTCCCTACGCTAACTATGGCTACACCTTC,CASSSPYANYGYTF
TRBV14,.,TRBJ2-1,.,TGTGCCAGCAGTTCATCGGCGGTGACGAATGAGCAGTTCTTC,CASSSSAVTNEQFF
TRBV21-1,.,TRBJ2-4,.,TGTGCCAGCAGCCGCCGACAGGGGGCAGTCGCCAAAAACATTCAGTACTTC,CASSRRQGAVAKNIQYF
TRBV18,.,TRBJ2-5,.,TGTGCCAGCTCACCACCGGGGAGGCGAGAGACCCAGTACTTC,CASSPPGRRETQYF
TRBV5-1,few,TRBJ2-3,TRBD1,TGCGCCAGCGCCATAACAGGGGTCCGGACAGATACGCAGTATTTT,CASAITGVRTDTQYF
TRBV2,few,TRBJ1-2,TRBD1,TGTGCCAGCAGCCCTCGGGACAGGGGCTTACATGGCTACACCTTC,CASSPRDRGLHGYTF
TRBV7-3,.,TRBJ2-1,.,TGTGCCAGCAGCTTCGGCAAGGAGGATCAACAGTTCTTC,CASSFGKEDQQFF
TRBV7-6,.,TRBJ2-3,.,TGTGCCAGCAGCCCACAAGTTGATACGCAGTATTTT,CASSPQVDTQYF
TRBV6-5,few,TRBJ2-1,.,TGTGCCAGCAGTTACTCGGGGCAGGGGGGCGATGAGCAGTTCTTC,CASSYSGQGGDEQFF
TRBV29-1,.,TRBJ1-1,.,TGCAGCGTTGCTAGGACAGAGATGAACACTGAAGCTTTCTTT,CSVARTEMNTEAFF
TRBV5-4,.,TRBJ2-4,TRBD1,TGTGCCAGCAGCTCCACAGGGGGCCCCAAAAACATTCAGTACTTC,CASSSTGGPKNIQYF
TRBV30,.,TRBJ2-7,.,TGTGCCTGGAGACCGACATTATACGAGCAGTACTTC,CAWRPTLYEQYF
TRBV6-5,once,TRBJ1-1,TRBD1,TGTGCCAGCAGTAGACAGGGCTGGACTGAAGCTTTCTTT,CASSRQGWTEAFF
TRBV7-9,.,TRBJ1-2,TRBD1,TGTGCCAGCAGCTTAGGACAGGGGCAGGGAGACTACACCTTC,CASSLGQGQGDYTF
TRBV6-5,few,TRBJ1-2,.,TGTGCCAGCAGTTACGGCCGGGGCGGGAGTGGCTACACCTTC,CASSYGRGGSGYTF
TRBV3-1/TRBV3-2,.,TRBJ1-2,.,TGTGCCAGCAGGGAAGGTGGCGGTGGCTACACCTTC,CASREGGGGYTF
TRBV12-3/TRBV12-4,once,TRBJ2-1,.,TGTGCCAGCAGTTTTCCTTACAATGAGCAGTTCTTC,CASSFPYNEQFF
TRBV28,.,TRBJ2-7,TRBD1,TGTGCCAGCAGTGGGACAGGGACCTACGAGCAGTACTTC,CASSGTGTYEQYF
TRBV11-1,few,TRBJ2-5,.,TGTGCCAGCAGCTTAATGGGAGGCCAAGAGACCCAGTACTTC,CASSLMGGQETQYF
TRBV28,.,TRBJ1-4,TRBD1,TGTGCCAGCAGCCTACAGGGGACAGCTAATGAAAAACTGTTTTTT,CASSLQGTANEKLFF
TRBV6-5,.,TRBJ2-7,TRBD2,TGTGCCAACAGTTACTCGGGACTAGCTTCCTACGAGCAGTACTTC,CANSYSGLASYEQYF
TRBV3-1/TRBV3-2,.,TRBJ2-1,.,TGTGCCAGCAGCGCTCGGATGGCGGAACCCTACAATGAGCAGTTCTTC,CASSARMAEPYNEQFF
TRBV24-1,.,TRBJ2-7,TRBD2,TGTGCCACCAGTGAATCCGGGACTAGGGACTCCTACGAGCAGTACTTC,CATSESGTRDSYEQYF
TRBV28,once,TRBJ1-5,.,TGTGCCAGCACCGGGCGGGTGAGTCAGCCCCAGCATTTT,CASTGRVSQPQHF
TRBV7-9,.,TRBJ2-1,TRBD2,TGTGCCAGCAGCTTAGGTGGCGGGAGCTTCGATGAGCAGTTCTTC,CASSLGGGSFDEQFF
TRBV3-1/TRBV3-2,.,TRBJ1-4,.,TGTGCCAGCAGTCGGAAGGGGGAGGGCGAAAAACTGTTTTTT,CASSRKGEGEKLFF
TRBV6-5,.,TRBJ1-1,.,TGTGCCAGCAGTAGCCTCCGGACTGAAGCTTTCTTT,CASSSLRTEAFF
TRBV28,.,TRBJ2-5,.,TGTGCCAGCAGTTCCTTGGGGGGATCTGGAGAGACCCAGTACTTC,CASSSLGGSGETQYF
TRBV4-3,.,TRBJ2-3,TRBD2,TGCGCCAGCAGCCAAGATCGAACTAGCGGAGCAGATACGCAGTATTTT,CASSQDRTSGADTQYF